A selection of T cell receptor beta chains follows, all from one sample in a study of liver allograft versus peripheral blood T cells. Each CDR3 protein is one row after TCRdb ran MiXCR on the reads. This sample has 6,000 or so distinct CDR3 sequences, with about a sixth found just once. These receptors originate from a human patient who had a liver transplant. Certain T cells may be donor cells from the graft. CDR3s include the opening cysteine and the closing phenylalanine or tryptophan. Clone size is stated in some rows and not others, as once, few, many or a class when expanded.

>TRBV27|many
CASSLFAGGGNEQFF
>TRBV28|few
CASIRRLWGAKGGYTF
>TRBV11-2|few
CASSRGLAGHTDTQYF
>TRBV6-5|many
CASSYSGTLSYEQYF
>TRBV28|NA
CASSLPREGQETQYF
>TRBV6-2/TRBV6-3|NA
CASSLQVVSSYEQYF
>TRBV20-1|few
CSARLAGNSGANVLTF
>TRBV12-3/TRBV12-4|NA
CASSLGGGTDTRYF
>TRBV19|medium-sized
CASSTGRGSGANVLTF
>TRBV6-2/TRBV6-3|many
CASSYRQELSLYEQYF
>TRBV28|NA
CASSLSTRTEAFF
>TRBV28|NA
CASTWGLAGGPGTDTQYF
>TRBV28|few
CASSLPSGRKQNIQYF
>TRBV29-1|medium-sized
CSVEDPGAANEKLFF
>TRBV28|NA
CASSFIGTSGIRERDETQYF
>TRBV6-5|medium-sized
CASSYGTGVGNEQFF
>TRBV30|NA
CAWVTGGRDTGELFF
>TRBV18|medium-sized
CASSPWDRAGETQYF
>TRBV19|medium-sized
CASSIEFGTGGNYGYTF
>TRBV6-6|many
CASSYGGVGTGELFF
>TRBV10-3|NA
CAISEGTDNQPQHF
>TRBV6-6|medium-sized
CASSSGTSGPTYEQYF
>TRBV29-1|NA
CSVVTSGVYNEQFF
>TRBV6-6|many
CASSPTKGLASDTQYF
>TRBV6-1|NA
CASSEIGDKQYF
>TRBV19|few
CASSIGTDIQETQYF
>TRBV10-3|NA
CAISGDSEYEQYF
>TRBV3-1|NA
CASSQEWDRSSYEQYF
>TRBV18|NA
CASSSDETYEQYF
>TRBV12-3/TRBV12-4|NA
CASSGTSGPNTGELFF
>TRBV28|large
CASSLNPTELDYGYTF
>TRBV6-6|NA
CASSPGQGLDTQYF
>TRBV5-4|NA
CASSSRTYRVTDTQYF
>TRBV4-1|NA
CASSQDPETYASFTF
>TRBV6-5|many
CASSPGSRSYEQYF
>TRBV30|NA
CAWSSYSGNTIYF
>TRBV14|NA
CASSQEVWPEQYF
>TRBV7-9|NA
CASSFGDRGPYEQYF
>TRBV28|many
CASSFQGPDEQYF
>TRBV19|medium-sized
CASSTGIEQFF
>TRBV6-2/TRBV6-3|medium-sized
CASSYLPGQGAWGELFF
>TRBV18|medium-sized
CASSHPAGPGGNQPQHF
>TRBV28|NA
CASSPPYTEAFF
>TRBV30|NA
CAWSGLAGNNEQYF
>TRBV7-9|many
CASSFSGRNYEQYF
>TRBV6-6|many
CASSYSGTDATNEKLFF
>TRBV28|many
CASSPGLGFSYEQYF
>TRBV24-1|many
CATSEKTSGQETQYF
>TRBV6-1|many
CASSETTDTYEQYF
>TRBV20-1|NA
CSARALGSDRDMLTNEKLFF
>TRBV19|many
CASSIQQGQPQHF
>TRBV28|NA
CASSYAPGQGLMNTEAFF
>TRBV5-6|NA
CASSLGVAGYTF
>TRBV6-2/TRBV6-3|medium-sized
CASSSGPTLYGYTF
>TRBV9|few
CASSVGETEAFF